This entry lists 20 T cell receptor beta chains sequenced from one sample in a study of T cell responses to AZD1222 COVID-19 vaccine. The table came from immunoSEQ multiplex PCR; TCRdb's copy has only in-frame clones and leaves some out. The sample consists of approximately 110,000 clones, more than 65% of them appearing once. Sequenced material: peripheral blood, taken on day 0 of AZD1222 vaccination. The receptors here all came from an adult in good health.

The chain combines TRBV6-5 with TRBJ1-1; 9 nucleotides match TRBD1. This CDR3 contains 15 residues. With V trimmed by 5 bases and J by 2 bases, 6 bases remained unmatched. Germline V lookup: CDR1 MNHEY, CDR2 SVGAGI. The CDR3 region is CASSQSTGGNTEAFF. Written as DNA, the CDR3 is TGTGCCAGCAGTCAATCGACAGGGGGAAACACTGAAGCTTTCTTT.

This rearrangement joins TRBV30 to TRBJ1-5; the D gene is possibly TRBD1 (5 bases). The V and J ends lost 2 bases and 6 bases respectively, with 14 bases between them. The length of the CDR3 is 14 residues. The V gene's germline CDR1 is GTSNPN and CDR2 SVGIG (reference sequence). The CDR3 sequence: CAWSPIAGAQPQHF. CDR3 sequence (DNA): TGTGCCTGGAGTCCCATAGCTGGGGCTCAGCCCCAGCATTTT.

V usage is TRBV5-1 and J usage is TRBJ1-6; unclear D gene. Trimming pared 0 bases from V and 8 bases from J, leaving 12 bases between. This CDR3 has 15 amino acids. Germline V CDR1 and CDR2: SGHRS, YFSETQ. This CDR3 is CASSLVGGPDSPLHF. As DNA, the CDR3 is TGCGCCAGCAGCTTGGTAGGCGGGCCGGATTCACCCCTCCACTTT.

J is TRBJ2-2 and V is TRBV7-2; 7 bases map to TRBD1. CDR1 and CDR2 (germline): SGHTA, FQGNSA. With 0 bases clipped from V and 1 base from J, the junction kept 2 bases outside the gene matches. CDR3 length: 16 amino acids. The chain's CDR3 is CASSLAGGKNTGELFF. The CDR3 DNA follows: TGTGCCAGCAGCTTAGCAGGGGGCAAGAACACCGGGGAGCTGTTTTTT.

CDR3 nucleotide sequence: TGTGCCAGCAGCTTAGATCGACAGGGGGGGATTCAGTACTTC. Protein sequence: CASSLDRQGGIQYF. This chain uses TRBV7-2 with TRBJ2-4; 9 bases are a match to TRBD1. Per germline, CDR1 SGHTA and CDR2 FQGNSA. The CDR3 runs 14 residues. V trimming: 1 base; J trimming: 10 bases; junction bases outside the gene matches: 5.

The chain couples TRBV19 to TRBJ1-5; no reliable D call. Trimming left V 2 bases short and J 3 bases short, with 11 bases between. CDR3 size: 15 residues. CDR1 is LNHDA and CDR2 is SQIVND in the germline V gene (reference sequence). The CDR3 sequence: CASSIRQAHNQPQHF. As DNA, the CDR3 is TGTGCCAGTAGTATACGGCAGGCTCACAATCAGCCCCAGCATTTT.

This rearrangement joins TRBV7-9 to TRBJ2-2; 15 nucleotides match TRBD2. J gave up 6 bases and V 3 bases, and 8 bases lay outside the gene matches. This CDR3 is built from 18 residues. Per germline, CDR1 SEHNR and CDR2 FQNEAQ (reference sequence). CDR3 in DNA: TGTGCCAGCAGCTTCTGGACTAGCGGGAGGGCCAGGGCCGGGGAGCTGTTTTTT. Protein product: CASSFWTSGRARAGELFF.

The chain joins TRBV6-5 to TRBJ1-2; 10 bases are shared with TRBD1. After removal of 5 bases from V and 4 bases from J, the junction contained 7 bases not matched to a gene. The germline gives CDR1 MNHEY, CDR2 SVGAGI. CDR3 length equals 15 residues. Here the CDR3 reads CASSPPDRGIYGYTF. DNA of the CDR3: TGTGCCAGCAGTCCCCCGGACAGGGGGATCTATGGCTACACCTTC.

The V and J genes are TRBV4-3 and TRBJ2-5; 7 bases are a match to TRBD2. The germline gives CDR1 LGHNA, CDR2 YSLEER. The CDR3 has 16 residues. V trimming: 0 bases; J trimming: 5 bases; junction bases outside the gene matches: 9. The CDR3 spells CASSQDFVAGAETQYF. The CDR3 DNA follows: TGCGCCAGCAGCCAAGACTTCGTGGCGGGAGCGGAGACCCAGTACTTC.

CDR3 coding DNA: TGTGCCAGCAGTTTGTCGGTCCCGATCACTGAAGCTTTCTTT. Encoded protein: CASSLSVPITEAFF. The chain recombines TRBV6-5 with TRBJ1-1; no reliable D call. Per the germline V gene, CDR1 is MNHEY and CDR2 is SVGAGI. V lost 4 bases to trimming and J lost 4 bases, with 13 bases between them. The CDR3 spans 14 residues.

In nucleotides, the CDR3 is TGCGCCAGCAGCTTGGGGACGGAGTGGAAGACCCAGTACTTC. Protein sequence: CASSLGTEWKTQYF. This chain links TRBV5-1 with TRBJ2-5, with D uncertain. Germline V gives CDR1 SGHRS, CDR2 YFSETQ. With 0 bases removed from V and 6 bases from J, the gap between germline ends came to 12 bases. The CDR3 spans 14 residues.

V gene TRBV5-4 combines with J gene TRBJ2-7; D perhaps matches TRBD1 (5 bases). CDR1 is SGHNT, CDR2 YYREEE, per germline (reference sequence). Trimming removed 5 bases at V and 7 bases at J, with 22 bases between. This CDR3 contains 15 residues. CDR3 region: CASRSQGRLGWEQYF. The CDR3 region has the DNA TGTGCCAGCAGAAGCCAGGGCAGGTTGGGTTGGGAGCAGTACTTC.

The chain joins TRBV4-1 to TRBJ2-3, with 9 positions matching TRBD1. The length of the CDR3 is 15 residues. Germline lookup yields CDR1 MGHRA and CDR2 YSYEKL. V lost 4 bases to trimming and J lost 7 bases; unmatched junction nucleotides: 9. CDR3 in DNA: TGCGCCAGCAGCCCGACCGGGACAGGGTCAAATACGCAGTATTTT. Residues: CASSPTGTGSNTQYF.

In its sample, this clone was seen a few times. The chain joins TRBV18 to TRBJ2-7; TRBD2 matches at 7 bases. The CDR3 covers 15 residues. Germline V gene data show CDR1 as KGHSH and CDR2 as LQKENI. Unmatched junction bases numbered 7, after V lost 2 bases and J lost 3 bases. CDR3 nucleotides: TGTGCCAGCTCACCAGGGGGGGGGACCGTCTACGAGCAGTACTTC. Its translation: CASSPGGGTVYEQYF.

This clone came up a few times. This sequence joins TRBV18 and TRBJ1-2; D is unclear. The CDR3 extends over 17 amino acids. Trimming removed 2 bases at V and 5 bases at J, with 21 bases between. Germline CDR1 KGHSH, CDR2 LQKENI. The CDR3 here is CASSPVGDGFMGYGYTF. CDR3 coding DNA: TGTGCCAGCTCACCAGTCGGAGATGGGTTCATGGGGTATGGCTACACCTTC. The complete variable domain, with remaining parts taken from reference TRBV18 and TRBJ1-2, reads NAGVMQNPRHLVRRRGQEARLRCSPMKGHSHVYWYRQLPEEGLKFMVYLQKENIIDESGMPKERFSAEFPKEGPSILRIQQVVRGDSAAYFCASSPVGDGFMGYGYTFGSGTRLTVV.

The chain carries TRBV13 and TRBJ2-1, with D hard to call. This CDR3 has 15 amino acids. Germline CDR1 is PRHDT and CDR2 is FYEKMQ (reference sequence). The V end was cut by 5 bases, the J end by 0 bases, with 11 bases between. The CDR3 sequence is CASSLSLSSYNEQFF. DNA for the CDR3: TGTGCCAGCAGCCTGTCCCTGAGCTCCTACAATGAGCAGTTCTTC.

The V gene is TRBV7-2, the J gene TRBJ1-4; 8 nucleotides agree with TRBD1. V lost 3 bases, J lost 8 bases, and 5 bases stayed unmatched. The CDR3 runs 14 residues. The germline gives CDR1 SGHTA, CDR2 FQGNSA. DNA for the CDR3: TGTGCCAGCAGCTTTGGACAGGGAGGAGAAAAACTGTTTTTT. It encodes CASSFGQGGEKLFF. The variable domain in full, completed from reference TRBV7-2 and TRBJ1-4, reads GAGVSQSPSNKVTEKGKDVELRCDPISGHTALYWYRQSLGQGLEFLIYFQGNSAPDKSGLPSDRFSAERTGGSVSTLTIQRTQQEDSAVYLCASSFGQGGEKLFFGSGTQLSVL.

Here the CDR3 DNA reads TGTGCCAGCAGATCCGACAGGGACTTCGGTGAGCAGTTCTTC. It is translated as CASRSDRDFGEQFF. This sequence joins TRBV7-8 and TRBJ2-1, with D possibly TRBD1 on 7 matching bases. The CDR3 is 14 amino acids. Germline V gene sequence: CDR1 SGHVS, CDR2 FQNEAQ. Trimming stripped 6 bases from V and 9 bases from J, with 18 bases between.

The chain recombines TRBV6-2 or TRBV6-3 with TRBJ1-4, with 9 bases aligning to TRBD1. This CDR3 region has 14 residues. Germline CDR1 is MNHEY and CDR2 is SVGEGT. The ends lost 6 bases at V and 7 bases at J; junction bases unmatched: 6. Here the CDR3 reads CASSRTGGGEKLFF. The CDR3 coding sequence is TGTGCCAGCAGCCGTACAGGGGGCGGTGAAAAACTGTTTTTT.

The chain has TRBV27 and TRBJ1-6; D is uncertain. V dropped 3 bases and J dropped 7 bases, with 7 bases sitting between them. The CDR3 is 13 amino acids. Germline V gene sequence: CDR1 MNHEY, CDR2 SMNVEV (reference sequence). For the CDR3, the DNA is TGTGCCAGCAGTTTTAGGGAAAATTCACCCCTCCACTTT. Amino acids: CASSFRENSPLHF.